The next 23 T cell receptor beta chains were all read from a single sample in a study of OX40 agonist ivuxolimab in advanced cancers. Some clones are missing from TCRdb's copy, which holds only in-frame ones; the method was immunoSEQ multiplex PCR. The sample shows about 68,000 clones, around 90% of them seen only once. The sample was CD4+ or CD8+ T cells sorted from blood, taken in a trial of the OX40 agonist ivuxolimab. The source is an adult with an advanced solid tumor such as melanoma, head and neck, liver or kidney cancer.

The chain recombines TRBV5-4 with TRBJ2-7; D uncertain. V was pared by 5 bases and J by 6 bases, with 18 bases between. The CDR3 is 14 amino acids. The germline V gene has CDR1 SGHNT and CDR2 YYREEE (reference sequence). The CDR3 bases are TGTGCCAGCAGTTACCCCGGAGTCGCAGCCGAGCAGTACTTC. Its translation is CASSYPGVAAEQYF.

V gene TRBV7-3 combines with J gene TRBJ2-3; weak D call: TRBD1 (5 bases). V was trimmed by 0 bases and J by 3 bases, leaving 10 bases between them. Germline loops: CDR1 SGHTA, CDR2 FQGTGA. The CDR3 consists of 15 residues. The CDR3 reads CASSLTFRVTDTQYF. For the CDR3, the DNA is TGTGCCAGCAGCTTAACTTTCAGGGTTACAGATACGCAGTATTTT.

The CDR3 nucleotides are TGTGCCAGCAGTCCCCCAGTGAGGTCCAATCAGCCCCAGCATTTT. Translated: CASSPPVRSNQPQHF. J is TRBJ1-5 and V is TRBV28; unclear D gene. Trimming took 5 bases from V and 3 from J, leaving 14 bases between them. The V gene's germline CDR1 is MDHEN and CDR2 SYDVKM. The CDR3 is 15 residues long.

The CDR3 sequence is CASKGGHEQYF. The CDR3 DNA sequence: TGTGCCAGCAAAGGGGGCCACGAGCAGTACTTC. The rearrangement links TRBV19 to TRBJ2-7; TRBD1 agrees at 7 bases. The germline V gene encodes CDR1 LNHDA and CDR2 SQIVND (reference sequence). The CDR3 is made up of 11 amino acids. The V and J ends lost 9 bases and 5 bases, in that order; junction bases with no gene match: 4.

The rearrangement uses TRBV14 and TRBJ2-7, with TRBD1 as a possible D gene (5 bases). CDR3 length: 14 amino acids. Germline values: CDR1 SGHDN, CDR2 FVKESK. Trimming shortened V by 5 bases and J by 0 bases, and 11 bases separated the two germline ends. The CDR3 loop reads CASSDRTRSYEQYF. CDR3 nucleotide sequence: TGTGCCAGCAGCGATCGGACACGCTCCTACGAGCAGTACTTC.

This chain connects TRBV19 to TRBJ1-2; D ambiguous. Trimming cost V 4 bases and J 5 bases, with 11 bases left between them. This CDR3 region has 13 residues. Germline values: CDR1 LNHDA, CDR2 SQIVND (reference sequence). CDR3 loop: CASSTAGGYGYTF. The CDR3 nucleotides are TGTGCCAGTAGTACTGCAGGCGGGTATGGCTACACCTTC.

The chain uses TRBV2 and TRBJ1-4; D is ambiguous. The CDR3 is 16 amino acids. The V gene's germline CDR1 is SNHLY and CDR2 FYNNEI. V lost 6 bases and J lost 0, with 14 bases in between. CDR3 bases: TGTGCCAGCAGAGTGACCCCTGGCTCAACTAATGAAAAACTGTTTTTT. Translating it yields CASRVTPGSTNEKLFF.

The V gene is TRBV4-1, the J gene TRBJ2-7; D ambiguous. The V gene lost 0 bases and the J gene lost 3 bases, with 6 bases spanning the gap. The germline V gene has CDR1 MGHRA and CDR2 YSYEKL. The CDR3 loop spans 13 amino acids. In DNA form, the CDR3 reads TGCGCCAGCAGCCAAGAAACCCACTACGAGCAGTACTTC. Amino acid sequence: CASSQETHYEQYF.

This chain links TRBV27 with TRBJ1-2; weak D call: TRBD1 (5 bases). Trimming shortened V by 4 bases and J by 7 bases, and 22 bases separated the two germline ends. The CDR3 consists of 16 residues. CDR1 and CDR2 from the germline V gene are MNHEY and SMNVEV (reference sequence). The CDR3 DNA reads as TGTGCCAGCAGTTGGGGACCCTCCCCCCTACCTGGTGGCTACACCTTC. Its translation: CASSWGPSPLPGGYTF.

The chain employs TRBV5-5 and TRBJ1-5; D not certain. Trimming took off 4 bases at V and 4 bases at J, with 15 bases between the two ends. From germline, CDR1 is SGHKS and CDR2 YYEKEE (reference sequence). The CDR3 consists of 15 residues. CDR3 sequence reads: CASSPSSGTNQPQHF. CDR3 in DNA: TGTGCCAGCAGCCCGTCCTCGGGAACGAATCAGCCCCAGCATTTT.

The chain couples TRBV6-5 to TRBJ1-5; TRBD1 matches at 9 bases. Losses at the gene ends were 6 bases for V and 7 bases for J; bases not matched to a gene: 7. CDR1 MNHEY and CDR2 SVGAGI come from the germline V gene. This CDR3 is built from 14 residues. The CDR3 is CASSRDRERQPQHF. In DNA form, the CDR3 reads TGTGCCAGCAGCCGGGACAGGGAGAGGCAGCCCCAGCATTTT.

The chain is built from TRBV15 and TRBJ2-7; TRBD1 is a possible D gene (5 bases). V gave up 1 base and J gave up 6 bases, with 25 bases separating them. The germline gives CDR1 LNHNV, CDR2 YYDKDF (reference sequence). This CDR3 spans 18 amino acids. The CDR3 DNA follows: TGTGCCACCAGCAGAGTTACTGGGGCTTCCCCCAAAGGGCGCGAGCAGTACTTC. Protein product: CATSRVTGASPKGREQYF.

The chain joins TRBV11-1 to TRBJ2-1, with D perhaps matching TRBD2 (6 bases). In germline, CDR1 is SGHAT, CDR2 FQDESV (reference sequence). Trimming took off 5 bases at V and 9 bases at J, with 14 bases between the two ends. The CDR3 sequence is 13 residues long. The CDR3 region is CASSLGGTGEQFF. The CDR3 DNA reads as TGTGCCAGCAGCCTGGGCGGGACTGGTGAGCAGTTCTTC.

This clone was observed once. The rearrangement joins TRBV11-2 to TRBJ2-1; tentatively, D is TRBD2 (5 bases). This CDR3 comprises 15 residues. The ends were cut back, 8 bases at V and 10 bases at J, with 24 bases in the middle. Germline lookup yields CDR1 SGHAT and CDR2 FQNNGV. The CDR3 protein is CASSIGPQMRGEQFF. The CDR3 bases are TGTGCCAGCTCTATCGGACCCCAGATGAGAGGGGAGCAGTTCTTC.

The J gene is TRBJ1-2, the V gene TRBV7-9; D possibly corresponds to TRBD1 (5 bases). The CDR3 length is 14 residues. From germline, CDR1 is SEHNR and CDR2 FQNEAQ (reference sequence). With 6 bases removed from V and 5 bases from J, the gap between germline ends came to 16 bases. The CDR3 loop reads CASRSLDKPYGYTF. The DNA of the CDR3 is TGTGCCAGCAGATCTCTGGACAAACCGTATGGCTACACCTTC. The entire variable domain, with the rest obtained from reference TRBV7-9 and TRBJ1-2, is as follows: DTGVSQNPRHKITKRGQNVTFRCDPISEHNRLYWYRQTLGQGPEFLTYFQNEAQLEKSRLLSDRFSAERPKGSFSTLEIQRTEQGDSAMYLCASRSLDKPYGYTFGSGTRLTVV.

The chain recombines TRBV18 with TRBJ1-1; 10 nucleotides align to TRBD1. CDR1 is KGHSH and CDR2 is LQKENI in the germline V gene. Unmatched junction bases numbered 5, after V lost 6 bases and J lost 1 base. This CDR3 has 15 residues. The CDR3 region has the DNA TGTGCCAGCTCCCGGGACAGGGGCGCGAACACTGAAGCTTTCTTT. This gives the protein CASSRDRGANTEAFF.

The rearrangement links TRBV2 to TRBJ2-4; 11 bases align to TRBD2. CDR1 SNHLY and CDR2 FYNNEI come from the germline V gene. This CDR3 has 18 residues. With V trimmed by 4 bases and J by 0 bases, 8 bases remained unmatched. The CDR3 DNA reads TGTGCCAGCAGTGCTGGGACTAGCGGAAACTTAGCCAAAAACATTCAGTACTTC. This codes for CASSAGTSGNLAKNIQYF.

V and J are TRBV19 and TRBJ2-7, with TRBD2 matching over 7 bases. Germline V gene lookup returns CDR1 LNHDA and CDR2 SQIVND (reference sequence). Trimming took 8 bases from V and 1 from J; bases not matched to a gene: 5. The CDR3 length is 13 residues. For the CDR3, the DNA is TGTGCCAGTGGGAGGGGTCAGTCCTACGAGCAGTACTTC. This translates into CASGRGQSYEQYF. The whole variable domain, filled in from reference TRBV19 and TRBJ2-7, reads DGGITQSPKYLFRKEGQNVTLSCEQNLNHDAMYWYRQDPGQGLRLIYYSQIVNDFQKGDIAEGYSVSREKKESFPLTVTSAQKNPTAFYLCASGRGQSYEQYFGPGTRLTVT.

CDR3 in amino acids: CASSPSGGAQETQYF. Here the CDR3 DNA reads TGTGCCAGCTCGCCCTCCGGAGGGGCCCAAGAGACCCAGTACTTC. The rearrangement joins TRBV18 to TRBJ2-5; weak D call: TRBD2 (6 bases). The CDR3 extends over 15 amino acids. Trimming stripped 6 bases from V and 1 base from J, with 15 bases between. In germline, CDR1 is KGHSH, CDR2 LQKENI.

The J gene is TRBJ1-1, the V gene TRBV19, with 8 bases fitting TRBD1. The CDR3 consists of 15 residues. V shed 5 bases and J 5 bases; nucleotides not matched to a gene: 10. Germline loops: CDR1 LNHDA, CDR2 SQIVND (reference sequence). DNA for the CDR3: TGTGCCAGTAGTCCTCGGGACAGGTCCCCAACTGAAGCTTTCTTT. Its translation: CASSPRDRSPTEAFF.

The V and J genes are TRBV7-9 and TRBJ2-3; 9 bases match TRBD2. This CDR3 contains 16 residues. With V trimmed by 5 bases and J by 2 bases, 8 bases remained unmatched. CDR1 is SEHNR and CDR2 is FQNEAQ in the germline V gene (reference sequence). The chain's CDR3 is CASSRTTSGYTDTQYF. CDR3 in DNA: TGTGCCAGCAGCCGCACGACTAGCGGATACACAGATACGCAGTATTTT.

This clone appeared a single time. This sequence joins TRBV7-2 and TRBJ2-7, with unresolved D. The V gene lost 3 bases and the J gene lost 3 bases, with 12 bases spanning the gap. The CDR3 spans 14 residues. The germline V gene has CDR1 SGHTA and CDR2 FQGNSA. The CDR3 DNA sequence: TGTGCCAGCAGCTTGGGAAGAGGAAACTACGAGCAGTACTTC. The encoded protein is CASSLGRGNYEQYF.

The chain has TRBV30 and TRBJ2-5; 9 bases agree with TRBD1. Per germline, CDR1 GTSNPN and CDR2 SVGIG (reference sequence). The length of the CDR3 is 13 residues. Trimming took 8 bases from V and 5 from J; bases not matched to a gene: 9. The CDR3 protein is CARTGQGEETQYF. The DNA of the CDR3 is TGTGCCAGGACGGGACAGGGTGAGGAGACCCAGTACTTC. The variable domain in full, with the rest retrieved from reference TRBV30 and TRBJ2-5, is SQTIHQWPATLVQPVGSPLSLECTVEGTSNPNLYWYRQAAGRGLQLLFYSVGIGQISSEVPQNLSASRPQDRQFILSSKKLLLSDSGFYLCARTGQGEETQYFGPGTRLLVL.